Shown below are 6 T cell receptor beta chains from a single sample sequenced in a study of shared clonotypes between healthy human individuals. Assay: immunoSEQ multiplex PCR; the TCRdb copy retains only in-frame clones and omits some. Here the sample spans roughly 700,000 clones, approximately 79% being singletons. Sequences were obtained from memory CD4+ T cells sorted from blood. Documented subset: CD45RA-negative fraction. These receptors originate from a woman aged 25 to 39 in good health.

The J gene is TRBJ1-2, the V gene TRBV7-9; perhaps TRBD1 as D (5 bases). V gave up 3 bases and J gave up 4 bases, with 6 bases separating them. The germline V gene has CDR1 SEHNR and CDR2 FQNEAQ (reference sequence). The CDR3 is 12 amino acids. CDR3 bases: TGTGCCAGCAGCTTTGACAGCTATGGCTACACCTTC. It encodes CASSFDSYGYTF.

This chain uses TRBV29-1 with TRBJ1-1; D is ambiguous. V lost 6 bases to trimming and J lost 6 bases, with 17 bases between them. This CDR3 is built from 13 residues. Looked up from germline, CDR1 is SQVTM and CDR2 is ANQGSEA. This chain's CDR3 is CSVRSSSSSEAFF. The CDR3 nucleotides are TGCAGCGTCCGGTCCAGCAGCTCTTCTGAAGCTTTCTTT.

The chain carries TRBV6-1 and TRBJ1-1; D not resolved. The CDR3 sequence is 11 residues long. Trimming cost V 7 bases and J 1 base, with 4 bases left between them. The germline V gene encodes CDR1 MNHNS and CDR2 SASEGT. DNA for the CDR3: TGTGCCAGCACCGGGAACACTGAAGCTTTCTTT. Protein product: CASTGNTEAFF.

The rearrangement links TRBV6-1 to TRBJ2-1; D gene unclear. Trimming removed 6 bases from V and 7 bases from J, with 7 bases in between. This CDR3 contains 11 residues. Per the germline V gene, CDR1 is MNHNS and CDR2 is SASEGT. DNA of the CDR3: TGTGCCAGCAGGGGGTGGAATGAGCAGTTCTTC. This encodes CASRGWNEQFF.

The chain carries TRBV7-2 and TRBJ1-1; D is ambiguous. Germline CDR1 and CDR2: SGHTA and FQGNSA. With 2 bases removed from V and 3 bases from J, the gap between germline ends came to 7 bases. The CDR3 is made up of 13 amino acids. The CDR3 here is CASSLLEDTEAFF. CDR3 nucleotide sequence: TGTGCCAGCAGCTTATTAGAGGACACTGAAGCTTTCTTT.

In its sample, this clone was seen a few times. The chain couples TRBV5-1 to TRBJ2-1; either TRBD1 or TRBD2 may fit D (5 bases each). The CDR3 totals 14 residues. Between the trimmed V and J ends, which lost 2 bases and 5 bases, there was a span of 11 bases. Germline V gene data show CDR1 as SGHRS and CDR2 as YFSETQ. DNA for the CDR3: TGCGCCAGCAGCTTTGGGACGGAGCACAATGAGCAGTTCTTC. Amino acids: CASSFGTEHNEQFF.